The following is a TCR beta chain sequence with its context. This CDR3 spans 16 amino acids. Germline CDR1 SEHNR, CDR2 FQNEAQ (reference sequence). V lost 5 bases, J lost 2 bases, and 18 bases lay in between. Original handling: Reference gene primer amplification gave nucleated cell count estimates. Measured with immunoSEQ multiplex PCR; TCRdb has only the in-frame clones, and not every one. The D gene and trimming were derived from the DNA, and the V and J assignments and clone size from that table. The repertoire consists of a few hundred thousand clones, with just under 90% occurring once and the leading ten covering approximately 2.9%. This sample was taken from a study of blood T cell repertoires in COVID-19. Across the whole study: There were acute and convalescent COVID-19 samples, and they came from the United States, Italy and Spain.

The material sequenced was PBMCs or T cells enriched from blood (not recorded which). The chain combines TRBV7-9 with TRBJ2-5, with D possibly matching TRBD2 (6 bases). The TCR sequence derives from a woman in her forties or fifties who had been exposed to COVID-19. CDR3 coding DNA: TGTGCCAGCAGCCAAAATTCATGGGGGGTTCAAGAGACCCAGTACTTC. It specifies CASSQNSWGVQETQYF.